The source of this T cell receptor beta chain is a study of siplizumab effects on memory and regulatory T cells. Deletions cut 3 bases from V and 1 base from J, with 1 base between. Germline CDR1 is DFQATT and CDR2 is SNEGSKA (reference sequence). This CDR3 is 10 amino acids long. Study outcomes and limitations: Sequences below about 10^-5 frequency were poorly captured, limiting mapping of alloreactive clones.

Measured with immunoSEQ multiplex PCR; TCRdb has only the in-frame clones, and not every one. The data contain roughly 100,000 clones, 92% of them seen just once; the ten biggest clones take up around 1.1%. As concerns this clone: Its antigen remains unidentified.

The specimen sequenced was CD4+ T cells sorted from blood. The rearrangement joins TRBV20-1 to TRBJ2-7; D remains unclear. The clonotype originates from a human donor in good health. Here the CDR3 reads CSASSYEQYF. The CDR3 bases are TGCAGTGCTAGTTCCTACGAGCAGTACTTC.